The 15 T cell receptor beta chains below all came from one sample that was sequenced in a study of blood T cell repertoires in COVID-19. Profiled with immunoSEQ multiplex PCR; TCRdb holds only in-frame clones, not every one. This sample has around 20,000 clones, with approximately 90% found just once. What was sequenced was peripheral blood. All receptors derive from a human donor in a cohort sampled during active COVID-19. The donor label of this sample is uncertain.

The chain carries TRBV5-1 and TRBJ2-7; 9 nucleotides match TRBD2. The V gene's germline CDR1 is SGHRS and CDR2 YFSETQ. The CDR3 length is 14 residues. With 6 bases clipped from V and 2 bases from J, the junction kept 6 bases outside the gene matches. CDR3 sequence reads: CASTPGTSTYEQYF. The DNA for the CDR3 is TGCGCCAGCACGCCAGGGACTAGCACCTACGAGCAGTACTTC.

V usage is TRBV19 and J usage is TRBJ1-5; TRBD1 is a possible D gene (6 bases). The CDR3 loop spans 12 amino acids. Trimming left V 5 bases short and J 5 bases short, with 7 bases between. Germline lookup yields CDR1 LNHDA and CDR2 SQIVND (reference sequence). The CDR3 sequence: CASSQGYQPQHF. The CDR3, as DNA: TGTGCCAGTAGTCAGGGGTATCAGCCCCAGCATTTT.

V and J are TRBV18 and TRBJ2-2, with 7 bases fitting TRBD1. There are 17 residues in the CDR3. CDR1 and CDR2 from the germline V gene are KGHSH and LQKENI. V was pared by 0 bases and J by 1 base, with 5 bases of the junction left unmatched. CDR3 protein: CASSPPTGLVNTGELFF. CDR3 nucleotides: TGTGCCAGCTCACCACCGACAGGGCTCGTGAACACCGGGGAGCTGTTTTTT.

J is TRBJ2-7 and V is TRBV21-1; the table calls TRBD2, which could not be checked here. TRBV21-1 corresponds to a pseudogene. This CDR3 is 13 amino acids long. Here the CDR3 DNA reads TGTGCCAGCAGCGGACGAATCCTAGCGGGGGGATTGGTC. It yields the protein CASSGRILAGGLV.

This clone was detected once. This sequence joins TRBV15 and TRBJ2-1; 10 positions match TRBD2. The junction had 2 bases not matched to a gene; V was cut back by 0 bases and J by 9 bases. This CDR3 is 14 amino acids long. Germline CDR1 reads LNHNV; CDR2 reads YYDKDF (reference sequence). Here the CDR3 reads CATSRDLAGGEQFF. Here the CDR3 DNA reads TGTGCCACCAGCAGAGATTTAGCGGGAGGTGAGCAGTTCTTC.

CDR3 bases: TGTGCCAGCAGCTTACTATTAACAGGGGCGCTAGATGGCTACACCTTC. It is translated as CASSLLLTGALDGYTF. V gene TRBV5-4 combines with J gene TRBJ1-2; 7 bases map to TRBD1. CDR1 and CDR2 from the germline V gene are SGHNT and YYREEE (reference sequence). The V gene end was trimmed by 2 bases and the J gene end by 6 bases; junction bases not matched to a gene: 13. The CDR3 totals 16 residues.

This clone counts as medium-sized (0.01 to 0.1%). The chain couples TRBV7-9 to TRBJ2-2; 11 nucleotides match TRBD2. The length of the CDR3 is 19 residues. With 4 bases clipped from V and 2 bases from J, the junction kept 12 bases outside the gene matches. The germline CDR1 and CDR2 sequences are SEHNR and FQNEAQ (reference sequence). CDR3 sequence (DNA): TGTGCCAGCAGCTCAACCGGGACTAGCGGAGCGGGAAACACCGGGGAGCTGTTTTTT. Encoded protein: CASSSTGTSGAGNTGELFF.

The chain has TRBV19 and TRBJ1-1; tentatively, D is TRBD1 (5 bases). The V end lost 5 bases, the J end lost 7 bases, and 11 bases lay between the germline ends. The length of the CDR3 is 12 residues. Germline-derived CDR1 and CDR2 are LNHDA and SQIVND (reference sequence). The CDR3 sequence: CASSSGHFEAFF. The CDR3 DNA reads TGTGCCAGTAGTTCCGGACATTTTGAAGCTTTCTTT.

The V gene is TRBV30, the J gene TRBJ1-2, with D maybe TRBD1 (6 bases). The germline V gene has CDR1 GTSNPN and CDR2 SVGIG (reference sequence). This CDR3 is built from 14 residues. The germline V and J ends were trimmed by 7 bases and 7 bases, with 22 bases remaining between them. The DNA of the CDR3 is TGTGCCTCGAAGGTCACCTGGGACACTGCTGGCTACACCTTC. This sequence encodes CASKVTWDTAGYTF.

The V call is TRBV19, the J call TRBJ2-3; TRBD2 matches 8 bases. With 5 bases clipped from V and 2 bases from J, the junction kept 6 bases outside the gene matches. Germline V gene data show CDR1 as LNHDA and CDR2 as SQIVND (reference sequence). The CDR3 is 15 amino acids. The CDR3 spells CASSEQRGTTDTQYF. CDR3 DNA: TGTGCCAGTAGTGAACAGCGGGGGACCACAGATACGCAGTATTTT.

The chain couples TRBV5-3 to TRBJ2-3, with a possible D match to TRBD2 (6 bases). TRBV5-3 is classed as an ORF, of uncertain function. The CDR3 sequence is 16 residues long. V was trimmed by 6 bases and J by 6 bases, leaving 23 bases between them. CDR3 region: CARTHGPGLHADTQYF. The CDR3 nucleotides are TGTGCCAGAACCCATGGTCCGGGACTCCATGCGGATACGCAGTATTTT.

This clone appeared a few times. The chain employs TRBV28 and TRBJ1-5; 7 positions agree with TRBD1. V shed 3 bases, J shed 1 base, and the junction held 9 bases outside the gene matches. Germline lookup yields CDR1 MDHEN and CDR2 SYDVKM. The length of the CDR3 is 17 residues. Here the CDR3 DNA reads TGTGCCAGCAGTTTGGGGACAGTTAAAATAAGCAATCAGCCCCAGCATTTT. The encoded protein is CASSLGTVKISNQPQHF.

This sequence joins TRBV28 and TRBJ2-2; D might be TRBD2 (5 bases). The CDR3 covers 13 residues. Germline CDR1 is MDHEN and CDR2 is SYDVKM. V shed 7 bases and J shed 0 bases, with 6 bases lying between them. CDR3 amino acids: CASNGANTGELFF. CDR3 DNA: TGTGCCAGCAACGGGGCGAACACCGGGGAGCTGTTTTTT.

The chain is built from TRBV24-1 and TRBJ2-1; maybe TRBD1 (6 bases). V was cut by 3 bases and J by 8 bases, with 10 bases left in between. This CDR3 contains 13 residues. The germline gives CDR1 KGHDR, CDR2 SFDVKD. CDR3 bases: TGTGCCACCAGTGATGAACAGGGACATGAGCAGTTCTTC. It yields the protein CATSDEQGHEQFF.

The CDR3 is CASRKDISNYGYTF. In DNA, the CDR3 is TGTGCCAGCAGGAAAGACATATCTAACTATGGCTACACCTTC. The rearrangement uses TRBV2 and TRBJ1-2; D gene unclear. The CDR3 length is 14 residues. Looked up from germline, CDR1 is SNHLY and CDR2 is FYNNEI. V gave up 6 bases and J gave up 0 bases, with 11 bases separating them.